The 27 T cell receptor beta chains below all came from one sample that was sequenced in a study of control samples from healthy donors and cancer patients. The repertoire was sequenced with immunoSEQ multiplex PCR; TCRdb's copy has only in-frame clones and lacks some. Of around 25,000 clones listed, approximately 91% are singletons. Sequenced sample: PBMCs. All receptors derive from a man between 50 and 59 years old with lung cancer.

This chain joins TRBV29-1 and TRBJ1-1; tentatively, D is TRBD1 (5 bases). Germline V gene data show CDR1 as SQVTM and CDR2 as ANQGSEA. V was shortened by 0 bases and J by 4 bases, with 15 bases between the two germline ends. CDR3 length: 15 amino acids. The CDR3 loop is CSVEEVGGGPTEAFF. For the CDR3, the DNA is TGCAGCGTTGAAGAAGTCGGTGGGGGACCCACTGAAGCTTTCTTT.

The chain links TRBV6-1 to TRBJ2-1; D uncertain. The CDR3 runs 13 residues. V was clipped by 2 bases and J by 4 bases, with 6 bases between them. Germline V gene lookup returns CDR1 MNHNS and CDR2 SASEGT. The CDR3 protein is CASSEQGYNEQFF. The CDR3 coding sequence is TGTGCCAGCAGTGAACAAGGGTACAATGAGCAGTTCTTC.

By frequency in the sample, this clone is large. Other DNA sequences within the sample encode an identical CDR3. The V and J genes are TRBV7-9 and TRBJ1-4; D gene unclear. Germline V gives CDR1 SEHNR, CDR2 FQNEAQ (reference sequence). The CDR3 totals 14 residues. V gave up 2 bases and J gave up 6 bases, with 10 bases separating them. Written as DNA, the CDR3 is TGTGCCAGCAGCTTACGGAGAGAGGATGAAAAACTGTTTTTT. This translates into CASSLRREDEKLFF.

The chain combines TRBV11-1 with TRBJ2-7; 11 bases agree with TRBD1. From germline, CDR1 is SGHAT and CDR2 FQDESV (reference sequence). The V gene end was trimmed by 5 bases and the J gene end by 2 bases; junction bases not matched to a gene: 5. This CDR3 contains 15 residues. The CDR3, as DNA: TGTGCCAGCAGCCGTGGACAGGGGGCACCCTACGAGCAGTACTTC. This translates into CASSRGQGAPYEQYF.

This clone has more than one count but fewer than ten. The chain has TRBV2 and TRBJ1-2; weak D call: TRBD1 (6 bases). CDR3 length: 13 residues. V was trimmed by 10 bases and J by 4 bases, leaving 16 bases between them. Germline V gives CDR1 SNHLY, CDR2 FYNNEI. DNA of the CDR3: TGTGCCACCCACGGGGGCAGTGGCTATGGCTACACCTTC. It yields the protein CATHGGSGYGYTF. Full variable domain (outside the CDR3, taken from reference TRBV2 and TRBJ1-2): EPEVTQTPSHQVTQMGQEVILRCVPISNHLYFYWYRQILGQKVEFLVSFYNNEISEKSEIFDDQFSVERPDGSNFTLKIRSTKLEDSAMYFCATHGGSGYGYTFGSGTRLTVV.

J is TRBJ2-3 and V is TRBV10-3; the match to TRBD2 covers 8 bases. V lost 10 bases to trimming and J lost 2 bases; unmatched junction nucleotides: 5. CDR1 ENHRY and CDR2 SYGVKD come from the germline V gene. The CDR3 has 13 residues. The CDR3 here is CATIAGNTDTQYF. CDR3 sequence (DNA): TGTGCCACTATAGCGGGGAACACAGATACGCAGTATTTT.

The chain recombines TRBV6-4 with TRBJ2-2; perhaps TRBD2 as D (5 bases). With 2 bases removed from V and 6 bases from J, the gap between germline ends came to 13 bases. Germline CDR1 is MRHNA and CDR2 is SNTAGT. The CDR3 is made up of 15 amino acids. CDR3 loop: CASSDRPGSAGELFF. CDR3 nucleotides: TGTGCCAGCAGTGACCGCCCGGGGTCGGCCGGGGAGCTGTTTTTT.

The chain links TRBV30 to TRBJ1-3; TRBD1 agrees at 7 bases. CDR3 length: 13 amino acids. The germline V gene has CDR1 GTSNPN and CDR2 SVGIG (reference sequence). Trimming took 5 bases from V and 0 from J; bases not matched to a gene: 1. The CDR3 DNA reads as TGTGCCTGGGACAGGGTCTCTGGAAACACCATATATTTT. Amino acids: CAWDRVSGNTIYF.

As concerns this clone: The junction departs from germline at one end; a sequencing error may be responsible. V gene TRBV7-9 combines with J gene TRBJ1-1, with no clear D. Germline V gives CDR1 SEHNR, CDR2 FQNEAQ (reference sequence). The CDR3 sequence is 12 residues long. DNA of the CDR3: TGTGCCAGCAGCTTAGAAATCGGGCTCGCCACCTTT. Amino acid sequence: CASSLEIGLATF.

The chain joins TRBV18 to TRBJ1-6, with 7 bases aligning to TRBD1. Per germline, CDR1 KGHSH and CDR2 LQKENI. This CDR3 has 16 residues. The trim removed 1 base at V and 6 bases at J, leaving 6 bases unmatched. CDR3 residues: CASSPRRDRANSPLHF. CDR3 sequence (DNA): TGTGCCAGCTCACCACGTAGAGACAGGGCTAATTCACCCCTCCACTTT.

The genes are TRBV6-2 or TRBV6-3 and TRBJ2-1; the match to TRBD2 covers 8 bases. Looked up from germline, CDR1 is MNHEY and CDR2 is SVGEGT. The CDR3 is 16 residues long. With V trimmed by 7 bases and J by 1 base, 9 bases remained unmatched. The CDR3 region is CASNPAGALSYNEQFF. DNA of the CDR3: TGTGCCAGCAACCCAGCGGGGGCCCTATCCTACAATGAGCAGTTCTTC.

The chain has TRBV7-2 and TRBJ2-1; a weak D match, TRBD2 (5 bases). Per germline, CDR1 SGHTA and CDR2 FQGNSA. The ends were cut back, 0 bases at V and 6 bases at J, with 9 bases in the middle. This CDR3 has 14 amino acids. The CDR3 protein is CASSLASLANEQFF. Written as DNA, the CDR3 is TGTGCCAGCAGCTTAGCGTCTCTAGCCAATGAGCAGTTCTTC.

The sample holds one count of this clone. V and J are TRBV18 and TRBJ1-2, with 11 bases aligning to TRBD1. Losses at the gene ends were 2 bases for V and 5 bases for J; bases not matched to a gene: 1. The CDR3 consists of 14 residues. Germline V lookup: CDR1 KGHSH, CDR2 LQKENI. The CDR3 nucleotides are TGTGCCAGCTCACCAGGGACAGGGGGATATGGCTACACCTTC. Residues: CASSPGTGGYGYTF.

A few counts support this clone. The CDR3 DNA follows: TGTGCCAGCAGCCATTATGGGGATTCAAGGAACACTGAAGCTTTCTTT. It encodes CASSHYGDSRNTEAFF. The V gene is TRBV27, the J gene TRBJ1-1; D remains ambiguous. Trimming cost V 6 bases and J 1 base, with 18 bases left between them. Germline CDR1 is MNHEY and CDR2 is SMNVEV (reference sequence). The CDR3 contains 16 residues.

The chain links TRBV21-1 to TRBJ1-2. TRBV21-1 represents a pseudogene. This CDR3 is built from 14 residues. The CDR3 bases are TGTGCCAGCAGCAGGCGGGGACATTTATATGGCTACACCTTC. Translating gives CASSRRGHLYGYTF.

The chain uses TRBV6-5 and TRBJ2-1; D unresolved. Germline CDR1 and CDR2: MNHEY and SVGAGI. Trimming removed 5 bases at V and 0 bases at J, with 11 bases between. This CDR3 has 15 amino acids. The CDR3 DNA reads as TGTGCCAGCAGTATAACAGAGAGCTCCTACAATGAGCAGTTCTTC. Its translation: CASSITESSYNEQFF.

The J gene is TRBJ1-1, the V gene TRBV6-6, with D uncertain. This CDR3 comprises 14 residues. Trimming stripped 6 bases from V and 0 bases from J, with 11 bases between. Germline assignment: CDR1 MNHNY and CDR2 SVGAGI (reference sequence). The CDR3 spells CASRWQQMNTEAFF. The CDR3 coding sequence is TGTGCCAGCAGGTGGCAACAAATGAACACTGAAGCTTTCTTT.

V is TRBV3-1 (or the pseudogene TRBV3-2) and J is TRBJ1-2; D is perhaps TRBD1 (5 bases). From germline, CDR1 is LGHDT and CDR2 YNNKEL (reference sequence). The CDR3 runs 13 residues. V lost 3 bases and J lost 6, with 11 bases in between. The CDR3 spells CASSHDSLNGYTF. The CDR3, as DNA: TGTGCCAGCAGCCACGACAGCCTTAATGGCTACACCTTC.

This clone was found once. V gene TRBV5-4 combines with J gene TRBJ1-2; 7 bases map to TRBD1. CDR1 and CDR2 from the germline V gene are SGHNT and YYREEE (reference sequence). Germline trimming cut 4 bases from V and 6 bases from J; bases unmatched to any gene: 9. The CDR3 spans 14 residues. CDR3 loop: CASSNQQGRDGYTF. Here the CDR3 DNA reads TGTGCCAGCAGCAATCAACAGGGGAGAGATGGCTACACCTTC.

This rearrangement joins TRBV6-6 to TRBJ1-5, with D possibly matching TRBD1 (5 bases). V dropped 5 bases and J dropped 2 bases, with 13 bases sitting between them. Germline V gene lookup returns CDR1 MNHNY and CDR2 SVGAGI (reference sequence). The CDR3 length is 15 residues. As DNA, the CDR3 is TGTGCCAGCAGTAACGGGGACGGGGGCAATCAGCCCCAGCATTTT. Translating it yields CASSNGDGGNQPQHF.

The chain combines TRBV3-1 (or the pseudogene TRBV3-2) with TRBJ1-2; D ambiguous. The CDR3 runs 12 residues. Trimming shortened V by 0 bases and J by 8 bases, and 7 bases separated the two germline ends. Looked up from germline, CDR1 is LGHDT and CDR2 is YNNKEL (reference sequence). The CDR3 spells CASSQEGRGYTF. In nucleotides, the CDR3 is TGTGCCAGCAGCCAAGAAGGGCGCGGCTACACCTTC.

The CDR3 protein is CATHLEGVSSTDTQYF. CDR3 in DNA: TGTGCCACCCACTTGGAGGGAGTCTCTAGCACAGATACGCAGTATTTT. This chain joins TRBV27 and TRBJ2-3; D possibly corresponds to TRBD2 (6 bases). With 10 bases removed from V and 0 bases from J, the gap between germline ends came to 20 bases. The CDR3 contains 16 residues. CDR1 and CDR2 from the germline V gene are MNHEY and SMNVEV (reference sequence).

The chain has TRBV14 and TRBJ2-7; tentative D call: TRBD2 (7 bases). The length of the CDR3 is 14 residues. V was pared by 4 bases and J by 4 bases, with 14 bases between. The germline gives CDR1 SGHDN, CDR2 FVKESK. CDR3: CASSPGEGRYEQYF. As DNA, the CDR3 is TGTGCCAGCAGCCCAGGGGAGGGGCGATACGAGCAGTACTTC.

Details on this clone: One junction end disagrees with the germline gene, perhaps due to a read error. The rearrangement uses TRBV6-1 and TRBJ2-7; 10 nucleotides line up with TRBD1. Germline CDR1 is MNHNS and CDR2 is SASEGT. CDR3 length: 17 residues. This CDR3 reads CASREDAGTGDAYEQYF. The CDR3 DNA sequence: TGTGCCAGCAGAGAAGACGCCGGGACAGGGGACGCCTACGAGCAGTACTTC.

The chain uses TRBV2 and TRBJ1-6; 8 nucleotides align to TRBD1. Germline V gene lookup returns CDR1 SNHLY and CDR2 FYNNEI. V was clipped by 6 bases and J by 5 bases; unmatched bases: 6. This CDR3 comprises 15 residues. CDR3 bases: TGTGCCAGCAGACCCGGGACAGGAGATAATTCACCCCTCCACTTT. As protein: CASRPGTGDNSPLHF. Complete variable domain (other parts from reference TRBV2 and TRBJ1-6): EPEVTQTPSHQVTQMGQEVILRCVPISNHLYFYWYRQILGQKVEFLVSFYNNEISEKSEIFDDQFSVERPDGSNFTLKIRSTKLEDSAMYFCASRPGTGDNSPLHFGNGTRLTVT.

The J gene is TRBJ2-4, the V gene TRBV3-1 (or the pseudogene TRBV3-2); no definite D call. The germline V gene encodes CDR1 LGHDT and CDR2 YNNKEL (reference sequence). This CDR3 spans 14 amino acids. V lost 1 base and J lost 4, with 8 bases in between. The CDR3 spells CASSQVESKNIQYF. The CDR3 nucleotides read TGTGCCAGCAGCCAAGTGGAATCTAAAAACATTCAGTACTTC.

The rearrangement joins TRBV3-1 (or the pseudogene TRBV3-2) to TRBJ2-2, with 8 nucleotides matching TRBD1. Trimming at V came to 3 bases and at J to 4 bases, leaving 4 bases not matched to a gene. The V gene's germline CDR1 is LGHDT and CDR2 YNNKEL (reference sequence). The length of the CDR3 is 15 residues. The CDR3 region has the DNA TGTGCCAGCAGCCAGGACAGGGTTGGCACCGGGGAGCTGTTTTTT. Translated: CASSQDRVGTGELFF.